The clone carrying this T cell receptor beta chain has at least ten counts. Its antigen is as yet unknown. This sample was taken from a study of CD8 T cells in ankylosing spondylitis. Study-wide results and limits: Some motif variants had been reported before (in reactive arthritis synovial fluid and blood). Characteristic, it appeared, of ankylosing spondylitis blood was a TCR beta motif of fewer than 10 highly homologous variants.

V lost 3 bases, J lost 0 bases, and 8 bases lay in between. Germline-derived CDR1 and CDR2 are SGHRS and YFSETQ. The length of the CDR3 is 14 residues. The TCR beta libraries were generated through quantitative 5'-RACE incorporating molecular barcodes. MiXCR, applied by TCRdb to the 5' RACE reads, yields one record per CDR3 protein. The sample records hundreds of thousands of distinct CDR3 sequences, 7% to 10% being singletons. This clonotype originated in a female donor with ankylosing spondylitis or in good health (not recorded which). V gene TRBV5-1 combines with J gene TRBJ2-3, with D possibly TRBD2 on 5 matching bases. Sequencing input: blood, either unsorted or a sorted T cell fraction (not recorded which). The CDR3 spells CASSWRSSTDTQYF. CDR3 in DNA: TGCGCCAGCAGCTGGAGGTCTAGCACAGATACGCAGTATTTT.